This is a list of T cell receptor beta chains from one sample in a study of T cells and Merkel cell carcinoma outcomes. The data were produced by immunoSEQ multiplex PCR, yet TCRdb's version contains in-frame clones alone and is incomplete. The data show 1,700 or so clones, about 85% seen once. Specimen: tumor tissue from Merkel cell carcinoma. Receptors were obtained from a human donor with Merkel cell carcinoma. Both conserved end residues are part of each CDR3. D genes are given only for firm matches. Not all rows give a size; the values are once, few, many and, for expanded clones, a class.

>TRBD1|NA|TRBV14|TRBJ2-3
TGTGCCAGCAGCTTACAGGGGACAGATACGCAGTATTTT
CASSLQGTDTQYF
>NA|NA|TRBV6-5|TRBJ2-1
TGTGCCAGCAGTCCGGGGACCTACAATGAGCAGTTCTTC
CASSPGTYNEQFF
>NA|once|TRBV11-1|TRBJ2-3
TGTGCCAGCAGCTTAGGGGGGGCGGATACGCAGTATTTT
CASSLGGADTQYF
>NA|NA|TRBV6-5|TRBJ1-2
TGTGCCAGCCGTGGGACACCCTATGGCTACACCTTC
CASRGTPYGYTF
>TRBD1|NA|TRBV9|TRBJ2-7
TGTGCCAGCAGCGCCGGACAGGGATCCCACGAGCAGTACTTC
CASSAGQGSHEQYF
>NA|NA|TRBV11-2|TRBJ1-3
TGTGCCAGCAGCTTCGGGTGGGGAGCTGGAAACACCATATATTTT
CASSFGWGAGNTIYF
>NA|once|TRBV18|TRBJ1-2
TGTGCCAGCTCACCACCGGATTGGGGAAGCGAGTATGGCTACACCTTC
CASSPPDWGSEYGYTF
>NA|NA|TRBV18|TRBJ1-1
TGTGCCAGCTCACCAGGGGTGAACACTGAAGCTTTCTTT
CASSPGVNTEAFF
>NA|NA|TRBV5-1|TRBJ1-1
TGCGCCAGCAGCTTGACGACCCTGAACACTGAAGCTTTCTTT
CASSLTTLNTEAFF
>NA|NA|TRBV5-8|TRBJ2-5
TGTACCAGCAGCTTTGAGACCCAGTACTTC
CTSSFETQYF
>NA|NA|TRBV9|TRBJ1-4
TGTGCCAGCAGCGTAGGCAGGGGCACTAATGAAAAACTGTTTTTT
CASSVGRGTNEKLFF
>TRBD1|NA|TRBV28|TRBJ2-5
TGTGCCAGCCTTGACAGGGGAGAGACCCAGTACTTC
CASLDRGETQYF
>NA|NA|TRBV29-1|TRBJ2-7
TGCAGCGTTGAAGAAGGATACGAGCAGTACTTC
CSVEEGYEQYF
>NA|NA|TRBV7-9|TRBJ2-7
TGTGCCAGCAGCTCGCTGGGGGGGCGTCCCTACGAGCAGTACTTC
CASSSLGGRPYEQYF
>NA|NA|TRBV11-3|TRBJ1-1
TGTGCCAGCAGCTTAGAAGGAAGGAACACTGAAGCTTTCTTT
CASSLEGRNTEAFF
>TRBD2|NA|TRBV9|TRBJ2-3
TGTGCCAGCAGCGCCGAAAGACTAGCGGAGACAGATACGCAGTATTTT
CASSAERLAETDTQYF
>NA|NA|TRBV5-1|TRBJ1-1
TGCGCCAGCAGCTTGGCCGGGGGGAACACTGAAGCTTTCTTT
CASSLAGGNTEAFF
>NA|NA|TRBV23-1|TRBJ1-3
TGCGCCCCCGGGGAGGACCCTACCTCTGGAAACACCATATATTTT
CAPGEDPTSGNTIYF
>NA|NA|TRBV7-9|TRBJ2-1
TGTGCCAGCAGCCAGGGGGGTCTCGGGGTCTACAATGAGCAGTTCTTC
CASSQGGLGVYNEQFF
>TRBD1|few|TRBV5-1|TRBJ2-3
TGCGCCAGCAGCTTCCCGGGACAGATCACAGATACGCAGTATTTT
CASSFPGQITDTQYF
>NA|NA|TRBV5-1|TRBJ1-1
TGCGCCAGCAGCTTCGGGACACCAGTCACTGAAGCTTTCTTT
CASSFGTPVTEAFF
>NA|NA|TRBV7-2|TRBJ1-2
TGTGCCAGCAGCTTAGAGGGATATGGCTACACCTTC
CASSLEGYGYTF
>NA|NA|TRBV7-2|TRBJ2-3
TGTGCCAGCAGCTCCCAGTACGGGGATACGCAATATTTT
CASSSQYGDTQYF
>NA|NA|TRBV25-1|TRBJ1-1
TGTGCCAGCAGTGAAACCTACCGGGGCACTGAAGCTTTCTTT
CASSETYRGTEAFF
>NA|NA|TRBV7-2|TRBJ2-5
TGTGCCAGCAGCGCCCCGCGGGCGGGACAAGAGACCCAGTACTTC
CASSAPRAGQETQYF
>NA|NA|TRBV14|TRBJ2-2
TGTGCCAGCAGCCAAGGAGGGAATGTAGCCACCGGGGAGCTGTTTTTT
CASSQGGNVATGELFF
>NA|NA|TRBV27|TRBJ1-3
TGTGCCAGCAGTTTACAGGGGACTTCCGGAAACACCATATATTTT
CASSLQGTSGNTIYF
>NA|once|TRBV18|TRBJ2-5
TGTGCCAGCTGTACCAAGACAGGCCGGGAGACCCAGTACTTC
CASCTKTGRETQYF
>NA|NA|TRBV28|TRBJ1-1
TGTGCCACCCAAACACAGGCGGAAGCTTTCTTT
CATQTQAEAFF
>NA|once|TRBV7-2|TRBJ2-2
TGTGCCAGCAGCTTAGACGCCGGGGAGCTGTTTTTT
CASSLDAGELFF
>TRBD1|NA|TRBV9|TRBJ2-7
TGTGCCAGCAACGCCGGACAGGGATCCCACGAGCAGTACTTC
CASNAGQGSHEQYF
>TRBD1|once|TRBV5-1|TRBJ2-3
TGCGCCAGCAGCTTCCCGGGACAGATCATAGATATGCAGTATTTT
CASSFPGQIIDMQYF
>TRBD1|NA|TRBV9|TRBJ2-7
TGTGCCAGCAGCGTAGGGGACAGCTACGAGCAGTACTTC
CASSVGDSYEQYF
>TRBD1|NA|TRBV29-1|TRBJ1-2
TGCAGCGTGGACAGACAGGGTAGTGGCTACACCTTC
CSVDRQGSGYTF
>NA|NA|TRBV6-5|TRBJ1-1
TGTGCCAGCAGGGCAACAGGGAACACTGAAGCTTTCTTT
CASRATGNTEAFF
>TRBD1|NA|TRBV5-1|TRBJ2-7
TGCGCCAGCAGCGAAACAGGGGTCGAGCAGTACTTC
CASSETGVEQYF
>NA|few|TRBV4-3|TRBJ2-7
TGCGCCAGCAGCCAAAAAATCCGGAACGAGCAGTACTTC
CASSQKIRNEQYF
>NA|NA|TRBV5-4|TRBJ2-1
TGTGCCAGCAGCTTACTGGACGGCAATGAGCAGTTCTTC
CASSLLDGNEQFF
>TRBD1|NA|TRBV4-3|TRBJ1-1
TGCGCCAGCAGCCGTCAACAGGGGCCCGCCGAAGCTTTCTTT
CASSRQQGPAEAFF
>NA|NA|TRBV5-1|TRBJ2-5
TGCGCCAGCAGCCGCGGAGAGGGTCAAGAGACCCAGTACTTC
CASSRGEGQETQYF
>NA|NA|TRBV2|TRBJ2-7
TGTGCCAGCAGTCCAGGGTATTACGAGCAGTACTTC
CASSPGYYEQYF
>NA|NA|TRBV11-3|TRBJ2-2
TGTGCCAGCAGCGCCCCGAACACCGAAGAGCTGTTTTTT
CASSAPNTEELFF
>NA|NA|TRBV29-1|TRBJ2-5
TGCAGCGTTGAGGACAGTCGGTTCTACGAGACCCAGTACTTC
CSVEDSRFYETQYF
>TRBD2|NA|TRBV5-1|TRBJ2-1
TGCGCCAGCAGCTCGACTAGCGGGGGGAACAATGAGCAGTTCTTC
CASSSTSGGNNEQFF
>NA|NA|TRBV4-1|TRBJ2-2
TGCGTCAGTAGCCAAGGACTACCGAACACCGGGGAGCTGTTTTTT
CVSSQGLPNTGELFF
>NA|NA|TRBV27|TRBJ1-5
TGTGCCAGCAGTGATGGGGAATGGAGCAATCAGCCCCAGCATTTT
CASSDGEWSNQPQHF
>NA|NA|TRBV7-2|TRBJ1-2
TGTGCCAGCAGCCGGGTAGGATATGGCTACACCTTC
CASSRVGYGYTF
>TRBD2|NA|TRBV7-9|TRBJ2-1
TGTGCCAGCAGCGCCTGGGGACTAGGCTACAATGAGCAGTTCTTC
CASSAWGLGYNEQFF
>TRBD1|once|TRBV19|TRBJ2-2
TGTGCCAGTAGTGTCCGGGACAGGGGGCCGACCGGGGAGCTGTTTTTT
CASSVRDRGPTGELFF
>NA|NA|TRBV4-3|TRBJ2-1
TGCGCCAGCAGCCATAGACAGATACCAAATGAGCAGTTCTTC
CASSHRQIPNEQFF
>NA|NA|TRBV14|TRBJ1-3
TGTGCCAGCAGCCAGCTCGGACATAAGATTGGAAACACCATATATTTT
CASSQLGHKIGNTIYF
>TRBD1|NA|TRBV4-3|TRBJ1-1
TGCGCCAGCAGCCCAGGGGGGACAGGGAACACTGAAGCTTTCTTT
CASSPGGTGNTEAFF
>NA|NA|TRBV21-1|TRBJ2-7
TGTGCCAGCAGCCTCCGACTGGCTCCCTACGAGCAGTACTTC
CASSLRLAPYEQYF